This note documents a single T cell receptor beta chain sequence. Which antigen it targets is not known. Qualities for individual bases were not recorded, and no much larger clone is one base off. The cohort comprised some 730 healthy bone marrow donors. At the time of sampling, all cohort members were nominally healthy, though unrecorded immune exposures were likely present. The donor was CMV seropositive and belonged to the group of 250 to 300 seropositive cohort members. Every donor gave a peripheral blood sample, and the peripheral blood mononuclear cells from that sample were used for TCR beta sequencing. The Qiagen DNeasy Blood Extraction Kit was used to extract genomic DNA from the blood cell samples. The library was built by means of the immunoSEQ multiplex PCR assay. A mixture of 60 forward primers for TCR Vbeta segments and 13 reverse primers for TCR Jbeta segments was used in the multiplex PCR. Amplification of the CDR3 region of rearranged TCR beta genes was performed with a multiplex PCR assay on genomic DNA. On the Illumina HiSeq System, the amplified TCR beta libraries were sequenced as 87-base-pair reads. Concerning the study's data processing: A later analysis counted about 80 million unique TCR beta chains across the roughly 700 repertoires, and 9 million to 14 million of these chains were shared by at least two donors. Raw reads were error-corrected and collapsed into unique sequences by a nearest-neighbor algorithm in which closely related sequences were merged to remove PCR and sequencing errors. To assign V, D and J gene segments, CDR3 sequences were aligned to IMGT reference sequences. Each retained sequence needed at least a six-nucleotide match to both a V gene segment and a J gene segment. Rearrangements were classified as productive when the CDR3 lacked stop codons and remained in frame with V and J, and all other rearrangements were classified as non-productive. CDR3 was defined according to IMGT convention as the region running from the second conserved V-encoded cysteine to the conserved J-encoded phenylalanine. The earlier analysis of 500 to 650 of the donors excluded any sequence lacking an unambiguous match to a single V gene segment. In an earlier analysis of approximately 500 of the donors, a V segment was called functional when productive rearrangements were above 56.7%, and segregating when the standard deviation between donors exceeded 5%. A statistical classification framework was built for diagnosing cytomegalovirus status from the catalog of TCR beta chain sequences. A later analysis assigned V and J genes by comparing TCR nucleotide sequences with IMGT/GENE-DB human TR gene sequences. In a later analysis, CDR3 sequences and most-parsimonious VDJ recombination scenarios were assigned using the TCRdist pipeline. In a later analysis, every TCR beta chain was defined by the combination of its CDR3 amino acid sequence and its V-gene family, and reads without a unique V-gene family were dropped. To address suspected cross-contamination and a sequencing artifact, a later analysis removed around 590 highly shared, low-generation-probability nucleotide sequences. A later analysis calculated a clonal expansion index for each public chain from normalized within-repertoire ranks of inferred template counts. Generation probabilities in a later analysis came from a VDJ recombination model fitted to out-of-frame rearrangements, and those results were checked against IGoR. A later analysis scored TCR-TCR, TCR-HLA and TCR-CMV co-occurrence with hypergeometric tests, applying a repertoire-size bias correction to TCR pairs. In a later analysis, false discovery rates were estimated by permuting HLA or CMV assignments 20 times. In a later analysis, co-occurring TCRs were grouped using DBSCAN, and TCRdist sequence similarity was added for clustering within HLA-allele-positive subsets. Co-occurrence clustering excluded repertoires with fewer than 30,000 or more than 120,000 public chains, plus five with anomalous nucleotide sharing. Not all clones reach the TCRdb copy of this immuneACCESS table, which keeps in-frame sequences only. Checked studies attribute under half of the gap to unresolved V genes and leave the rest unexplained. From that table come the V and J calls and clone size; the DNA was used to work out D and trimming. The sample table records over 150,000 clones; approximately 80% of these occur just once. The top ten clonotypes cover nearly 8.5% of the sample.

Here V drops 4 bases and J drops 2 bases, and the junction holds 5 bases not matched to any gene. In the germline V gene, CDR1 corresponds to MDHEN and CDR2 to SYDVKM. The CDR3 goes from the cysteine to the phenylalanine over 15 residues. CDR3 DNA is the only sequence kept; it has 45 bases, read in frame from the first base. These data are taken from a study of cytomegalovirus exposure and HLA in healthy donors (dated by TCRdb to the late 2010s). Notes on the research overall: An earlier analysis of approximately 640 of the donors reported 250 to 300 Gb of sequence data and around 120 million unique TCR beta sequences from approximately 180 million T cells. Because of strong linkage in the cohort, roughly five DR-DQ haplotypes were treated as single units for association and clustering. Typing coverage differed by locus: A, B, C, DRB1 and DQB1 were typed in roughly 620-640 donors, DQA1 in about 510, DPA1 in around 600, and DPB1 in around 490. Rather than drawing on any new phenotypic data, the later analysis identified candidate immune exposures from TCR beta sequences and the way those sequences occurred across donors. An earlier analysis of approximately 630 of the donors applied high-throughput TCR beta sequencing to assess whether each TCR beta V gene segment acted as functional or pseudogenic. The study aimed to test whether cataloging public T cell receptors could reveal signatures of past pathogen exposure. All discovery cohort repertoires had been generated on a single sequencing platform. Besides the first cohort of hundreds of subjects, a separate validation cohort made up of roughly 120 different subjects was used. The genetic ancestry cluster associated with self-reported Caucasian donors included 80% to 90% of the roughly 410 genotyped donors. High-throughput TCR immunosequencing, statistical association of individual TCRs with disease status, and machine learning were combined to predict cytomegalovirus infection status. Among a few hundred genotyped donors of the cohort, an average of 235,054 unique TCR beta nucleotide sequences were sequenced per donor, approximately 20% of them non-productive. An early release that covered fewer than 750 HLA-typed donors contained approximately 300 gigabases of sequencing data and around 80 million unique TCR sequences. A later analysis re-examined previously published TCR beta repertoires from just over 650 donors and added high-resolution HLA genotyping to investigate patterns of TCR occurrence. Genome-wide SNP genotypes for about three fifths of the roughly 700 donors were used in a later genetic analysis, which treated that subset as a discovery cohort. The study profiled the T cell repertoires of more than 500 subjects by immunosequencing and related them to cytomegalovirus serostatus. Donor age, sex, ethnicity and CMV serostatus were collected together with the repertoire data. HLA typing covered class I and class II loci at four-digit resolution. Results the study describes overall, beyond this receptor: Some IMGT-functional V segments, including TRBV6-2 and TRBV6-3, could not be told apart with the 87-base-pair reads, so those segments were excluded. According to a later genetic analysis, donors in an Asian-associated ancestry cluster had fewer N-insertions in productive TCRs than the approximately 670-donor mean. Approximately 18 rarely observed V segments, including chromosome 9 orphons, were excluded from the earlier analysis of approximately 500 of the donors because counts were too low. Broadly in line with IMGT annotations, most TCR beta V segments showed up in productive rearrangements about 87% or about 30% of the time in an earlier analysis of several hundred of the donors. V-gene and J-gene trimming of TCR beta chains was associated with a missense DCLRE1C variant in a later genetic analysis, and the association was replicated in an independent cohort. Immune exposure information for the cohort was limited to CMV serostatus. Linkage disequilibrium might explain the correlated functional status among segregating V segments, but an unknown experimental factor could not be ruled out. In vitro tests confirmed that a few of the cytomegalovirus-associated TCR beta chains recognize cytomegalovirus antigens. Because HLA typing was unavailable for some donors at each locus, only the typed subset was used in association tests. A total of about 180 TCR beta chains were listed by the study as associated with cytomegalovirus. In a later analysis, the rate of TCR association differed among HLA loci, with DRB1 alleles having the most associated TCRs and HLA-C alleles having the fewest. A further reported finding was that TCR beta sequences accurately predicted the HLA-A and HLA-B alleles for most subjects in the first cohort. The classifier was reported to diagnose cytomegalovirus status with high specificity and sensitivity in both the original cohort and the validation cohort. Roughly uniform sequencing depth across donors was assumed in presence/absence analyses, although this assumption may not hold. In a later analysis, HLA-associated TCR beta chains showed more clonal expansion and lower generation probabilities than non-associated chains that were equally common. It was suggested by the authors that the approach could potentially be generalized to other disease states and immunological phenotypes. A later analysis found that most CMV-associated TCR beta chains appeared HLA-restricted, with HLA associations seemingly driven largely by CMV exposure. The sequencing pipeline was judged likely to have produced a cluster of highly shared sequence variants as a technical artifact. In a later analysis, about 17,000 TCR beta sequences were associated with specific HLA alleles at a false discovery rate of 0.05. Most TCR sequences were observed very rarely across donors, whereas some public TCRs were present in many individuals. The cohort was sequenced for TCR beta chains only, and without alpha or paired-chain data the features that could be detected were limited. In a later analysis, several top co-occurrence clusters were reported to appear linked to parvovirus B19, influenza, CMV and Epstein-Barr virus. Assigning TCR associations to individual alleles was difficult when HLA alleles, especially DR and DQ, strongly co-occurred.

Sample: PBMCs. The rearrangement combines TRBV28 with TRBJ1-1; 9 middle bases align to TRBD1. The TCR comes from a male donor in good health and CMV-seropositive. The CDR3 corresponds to CASSSPGQGNTEAFF. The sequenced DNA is TGTGCCAGCAGTTCGCCGGGACAGGGAAACACTGAAGCTTTCTTT.